The subject of this entry is one TCR beta chain. This clonotype was found many times. It lacks a known antigen. No base quality information exists; no much larger clone differs at one position. Libraries were built with multiplex PCR. The reads were generated on an Illumina HiSeq 4000. iRepertoire HTBI primers and Arm-PCR amplification of CDR3 regions were used to construct TCR beta libraries. PCR products were gel purified before sequencing. The original methods were these. Gene usage analysis of CDR3 amino acid clonotypes used the roughly 60 TRBV and about 14 TRBJ segments found across samples. Filtered high-quality paired reads were merged into contigs using COPE and FqMerger. Contigs were aligned with BLAST to IMGT TRBV, TRBD and TRBJ reference genes, and CDR3 was defined per IMGT. Any clonotype with a frequency above 0.1% was classified as a highly expanded clone. Repertoire diversity was measured by Shannon entropy, and V-J evenness by the Gini coefficient. A clonotype was considered public if more than one individual shared it. TCRdb reworked the public reads: Q25 trimming with fastp, MiXCR clone assembly, productive beta chains retained. Identical CDR3 protein sequences are pooled into one entry, listed with their most common genes and DNA. These V and J calls derive from TCRdb rather than the authors' analysis. For this sample the table gives about 540,000 distinct CDR3 sequences, of which about 13% were detected only once. Under 10% of the sample lies in the top ten.

This sample is part of a study of regulatory T cells in long-lasting Graves disease (dated by TCRdb to the early 2020s). Turning to the overall study: In the newly diagnosed Graves' disease group, patients had been taking antithyroid drugs for less than 3 months. This study used TCR sequencing and RNA sequencing of peripheral blood to compare persistent Graves' disease patients against newly diagnosed Graves' disease patients. The study took place in China and was registered as a clinical trial. A total of around 35 samples underwent TCR sequencing, from around 13 patients with persistent Graves' disease and about 20 patients with newly diagnosed Graves' disease.

The trim is 5 bases for V and 0 bases for J, with a gap of 10 bases between the germline ends. Its CDR3 holds 14 amino acids, cysteine through phenylalanine. Kept here is only the CDR3 DNA, which spans 42 bases and is read in frame from base 1. Based on the germline V gene (reference sequence), the CDR1 and CDR2 sequences are SEHNR and FQNEAQ. The time point label corresponds to: newly diagnosed GD, antithyroid drugs for less than 3 months. For both TCR sequencing and RNA sequencing, RNA was extracted from PBMCs in TRIzol. Graves' disease was diagnosed according to American Thyroid Association guidelines. Patients for the study were recruited at an endocrinology department in Xi'an, China. From each patient, around 8.3 milliliters of peripheral blood was collected into an EDTA anticoagulant tube. Ficoll Paque Plus density gradient separation was used to isolate PBMCs, and no further T cell sorting was performed. RNA quality was checked with an Agilent 2100 Bioanalyzer and agarose gel, and concentration with a NanoDrop 2000.

What the study reported, not specific to this receptor: Peripheral blood alone was examined, since thyroid tissue, which constituted the primary lesion, could not be accessed. More public clonotypes were shared among persistent patients (roughly 2,700) than among newly diagnosed patients (just under 1,000). Lower TCR Shannon entropy and fewer highly expanded clones were observed in persistent Graves' disease patients than in newly diagnosed patients, which suggested clonal expansion. The authors acknowledged the small sample size as a limitation that may reduce accuracy. Preferential use of TRBV28, TRBJ1-2 and TRBJ2-5 was observed in persistent disease, whereas TRBV20-1 and TRBJ2-1 were favored in newly diagnosed disease. Only the TCR beta chain was sequenced and analyzed.

This sample was shared with a second study, whose subject was T cells in Graves' hyperthyroidism and ophthalmopathy. The second study, in turn, reports: Graves' hyperthyroidism was defined as stable when no progression to ophthalmopathy occurred over 18 months of follow-up. The hyperthyroidism patients were between 18 and 65 years old and newly diagnosed, with a disease duration of less than 2 months. Exclusion was applied to patients with uncontrolled infections, other autoimmune diseases, pregnancy or lactation. Diagnoses were established on the basis of clinical symptoms, serum thyroxine and TRAb, thyroid ultrasound, and orbital computed tomography. The TCR CDR3 was subjected to a first round of RT-PCR using the HTBI primer set and the Qiagen OneStep RT-PCR kit. Blood samples also contained most of the expanded thyroid clonotypes (frequency above 0.001), which suggests that blood repertoires may reflect thyroid immune responses. A model built on a 13 V-J signature distinguished ophthalmopathy from stable hyperthyroidism, reaching about 88% sensitivity and around 81% specificity in cross-validation and 80%/75% in testing. During validation, the model predicted progression to ophthalmopathy a median of approximately 7 months ahead of onset, with 70.59% sensitivity and almost 75% specificity. To identify TCR V-J signatures that set the groups apart, the researchers used a discovery cohort of 90 to 100 patients, made up of 43 with Graves' ophthalmopathy and about 55 with stable Graves' hyperthyroidism. Prospective prediction of ophthalmopathy was tested in an independent validation cohort of fewer than 20 hyperthyroidism patients and roughly 16 patients who later progressed to ophthalmopathy. The approximately 100 discovery patients were divided at random into training and test sets in a 7:3 ratio. In about 6 Graves' hyperthyroidism patients, the study also compared T-cell repertoires from thyroid tissue with T-cell repertoires from blood. After blood sampling, hyperthyroidism patients were treated with methimazole at a starting dose of 30 mg daily, and ophthalmopathy patients were treated with high-dose intravenous methylprednisolone. A second multiplex PCR round built the libraries, followed by size selection and purification. Sequencing of the libraries was done on an Illumina HiSeq2000 using paired-end 100 bp reads. SOAPnuke was used to process the raw data, removing reads that contained adapters or uncalled bases, had a mean Phred below 15, or lacked an exact match to the constant primer or identifier. COPE v1.2.5 was used to merge the high-quality paired reads, and each unique nucleotide sequence was defined as a clonotype. MiTCR v1.1 was used to align the clonotypes against IMGT TRBV, TRBD and TRBJ reference segments. Analysis was restricted to V-J combinations with a frequency above 0.0001, which covered roughly 99% of repertoires. A TCS score was defined as the ratio between F50 (clonal expansion) and ExV (chaos), using BLOSUM62-based TCRdist between CDR3 peptides within each V-J. Welch's t-statistics and random forest reduced just over 500 V-J features to 13, which were used in a naive Bayes classifier (R e1071). Sample size was not statistically predetermined, and investigators were not blinded to group allocation. The paper reports TCR Vbeta CDR3 sequencing of some 140 peripheral blood samples: approximately 41 ophthalmopathy, about 75 hyperthyroidism and approximately 17 progressor patients.

The rearrangement joined TRBV7-9 to TRBJ1-2, and possibly TRBD1, on 5 matching bases. Specimen: peripheral blood mononuclear cells (PBMCs), collected at new diagnosis, from a patient treated with antithyroid drugs. The source is a man aged 25 to 40 with Graves disease. Donor details come from another sample of the same person, matched by shared clones. The nucleotide sequence reads as follows: TGTGCCAGCAGCCCTAGGACAACTAACTATGGCTACACCTTC. It specifies CASSPRTTNYGYTF.